The rows below give T cell receptor beta chains drawn from one sample of a study of blood T cell repertoires in COVID-19. Using immunoSEQ multiplex PCR, the repertoire was profiled, and TCRdb retains in-frame clones only, with some absent. The sample lists 250,000 to 350,000 clones, approximately 86% occurring once. Source material: peripheral blood. Source of these receptors: a woman aged 70-85 years with COVID-19, enrolled during active disease. The CDR3 runs from the conserved cysteine through the conserved F or W. D genes are given only for firm matches. Only some rows state a clone size, as once, few, many or a class for expanded clones.

J: TRBJ2-2
V: TRBV5-1
size: .
D: TRBD1
CDR3: CASSLGQGAPGELFF
DNA: TGCGCCAGCAGCTTGGGACAGGGGGCGCCCGGGGAGCTGTTTTTT

J: TRBJ2-7
V: TRBV24-1
size: .
D: TRBD1
CDR3: CATSAGQGDYEQYF
DNA: TGTGCCACCAGTGCGGGACAGGGGGACTACGAGCAGTACTTC

J: TRBJ2-3
V: TRBV14
size: few
D: TRBD2
CDR3: CASSPVLAGASDTQYF
DNA: TGTGCCAGCAGCCCCGTACTAGCGGGGGCGTCAGATACGCAGTATTTT

J: TRBJ1-6
V: TRBV28
size: .
D: .
CDR3: CASSVRYNSPLHF
DNA: TGTGCCAGCAGTGTCAGGTATAATTCACCCCTCCACTTT

J: TRBJ1-1
V: TRBV5-1
size: .
D: .
CDR3: CASSFEGVTEAFF
DNA: TGCGCCAGCAGCTTTGAGGGGGTGACTGAAGCTTTCTTT

J: TRBJ2-2
V: TRBV28
size: .
D: .
CDR3: CAIRRGSNTGELFF
DNA: TGTGCCATAAGGAGAGGGTCGAACACCGGGGAGCTGTTTTTT

J: TRBJ2-1
V: TRBV7-2
size: .
D: .
CDR3: CASSLNPYNEQFF
DNA: TGTGCCAGCAGCTTAAATCCATACAATGAGCAGTTCTTC

J: TRBJ1-3
V: TRBV7-9
size: .
D: .
CDR3: CASSLAGTGGNTIYF
DNA: TGTGCCAGCAGCTTAGCGGGAACGGGGGGAAACACCATATATTTT

J: TRBJ1-2
V: TRBV30
size: .
D: .
CDR3: CAWSVMRQTNLRNGYTF
DNA: TGTGCCTGGAGTGTAATGAGGCAGACCAACCTCCGGAATGGCTACACCTTC

J: TRBJ1-4
V: TRBV4-3
size: .
D: TRBD1
CDR3: CASSQEGPGQGYRATNEKLFF
DNA: TGCGCCAGCAGCCAAGAAGGCCCGGGACAGGGATATAGGGCAACTAATGAAAAACTGTTTTTT

J: TRBJ2-2
V: TRBV19
size: .
D: TRBD2
CDR3: CASRGTSIAGELFF
DNA: TGTGCCAGTAGGGGGACTAGCATCGCCGGGGAGCTGTTTTTT